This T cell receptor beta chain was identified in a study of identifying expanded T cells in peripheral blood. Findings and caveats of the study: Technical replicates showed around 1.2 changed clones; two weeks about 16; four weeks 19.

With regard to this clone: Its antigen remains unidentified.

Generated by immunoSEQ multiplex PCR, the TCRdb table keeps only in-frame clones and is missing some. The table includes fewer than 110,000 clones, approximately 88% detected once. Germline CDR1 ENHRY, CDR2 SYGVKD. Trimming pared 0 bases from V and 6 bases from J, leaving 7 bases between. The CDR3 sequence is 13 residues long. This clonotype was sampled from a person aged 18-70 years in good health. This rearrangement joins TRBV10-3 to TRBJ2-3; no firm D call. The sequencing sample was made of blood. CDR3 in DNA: TGTGCCATCAGTGAGTCGCCTGCGGATACGCAGTATTTT. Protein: CAISESPADTQYF.